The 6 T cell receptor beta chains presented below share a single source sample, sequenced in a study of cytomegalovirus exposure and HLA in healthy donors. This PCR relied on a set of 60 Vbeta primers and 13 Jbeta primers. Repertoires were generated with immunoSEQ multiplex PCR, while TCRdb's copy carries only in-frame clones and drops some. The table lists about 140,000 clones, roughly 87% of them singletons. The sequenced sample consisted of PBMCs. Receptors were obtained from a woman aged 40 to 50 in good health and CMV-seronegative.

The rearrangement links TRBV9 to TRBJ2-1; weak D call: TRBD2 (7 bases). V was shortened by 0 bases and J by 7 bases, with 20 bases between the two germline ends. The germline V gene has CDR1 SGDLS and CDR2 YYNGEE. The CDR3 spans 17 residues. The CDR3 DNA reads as TGTGCCAGCAGCGTAGGCCTAGCGGACAGAACACGAAATGAGCAGTTCTTC. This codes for CASSVGLADRTRNEQFF.

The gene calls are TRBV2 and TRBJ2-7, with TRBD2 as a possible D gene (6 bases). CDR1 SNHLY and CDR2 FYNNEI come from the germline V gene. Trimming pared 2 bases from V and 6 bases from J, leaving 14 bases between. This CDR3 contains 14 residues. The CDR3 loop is CASSEPPPGGEQYF. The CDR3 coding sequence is TGTGCCAGCAGTGAACCACCTCCCGGGGGCGAGCAGTACTTC.

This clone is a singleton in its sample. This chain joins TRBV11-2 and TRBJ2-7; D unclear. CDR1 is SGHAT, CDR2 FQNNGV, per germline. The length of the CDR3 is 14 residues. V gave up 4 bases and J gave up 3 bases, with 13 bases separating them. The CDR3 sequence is CASSSLLINYEQYF. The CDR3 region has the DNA TGTGCCAGCAGCTCACTACTCATAAACTACGAGCAGTACTTC.

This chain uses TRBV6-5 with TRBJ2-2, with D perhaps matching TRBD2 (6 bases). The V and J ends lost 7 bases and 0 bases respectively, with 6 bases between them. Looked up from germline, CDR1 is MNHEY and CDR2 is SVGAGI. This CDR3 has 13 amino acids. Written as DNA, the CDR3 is TGTGCCAGCACGGGGGCGAACACCGGGGAGCTGTTTTTT. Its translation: CASTGANTGELFF.

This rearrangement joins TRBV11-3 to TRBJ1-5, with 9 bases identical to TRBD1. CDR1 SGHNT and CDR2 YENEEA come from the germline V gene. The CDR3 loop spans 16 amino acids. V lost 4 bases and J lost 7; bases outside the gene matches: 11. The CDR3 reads CASSSAPGQGRQPQHF. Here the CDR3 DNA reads TGTGCCAGCAGCTCGGCACCGGGACAGGGTAGGCAGCCCCAGCATTTT.

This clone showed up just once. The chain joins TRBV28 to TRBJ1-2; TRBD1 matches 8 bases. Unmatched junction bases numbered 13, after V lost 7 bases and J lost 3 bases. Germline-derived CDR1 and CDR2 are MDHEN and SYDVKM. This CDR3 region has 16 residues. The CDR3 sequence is CASKRTGLYIDYGYTF. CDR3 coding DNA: TGTGCCAGCAAACGGACAGGGCTTTATATCGACTATGGCTACACCTTC.